A selection of T cell receptor beta chains follows, all from one sample in a study of a mutant IDH1 vaccine in newly diagnosed glioma. Antigens for these TCRs are unknown. Method: immunoSEQ multiplex PCR; TCRdb's copy keeps in-frame clones and lacks some. The repertoire holds about 26,000 clones, with more than 65% as singletons. Sequencing used PBMCs, obtained from a glioma patient whose treatment included an IDH1 peptide vaccine. The receptors were sampled from a middle-aged man with glioma. Some clones in this sample may be carry-over from other donors' samples. Each CDR3 is given with its conserved first and last residue. Fields, in order: J gene, clone size, D gene, V gene, CDR3 DNA, CDR3 protein. The D gene is left open where the match is weak. Rows give clone size only sometimes, using once, few, many, or a class for an expanded clone.

>TRBJ2-3|once|NA|TRBV14
TGTGCCAGCCAGAGGGGGGCTGGCACAGATACGCAGTATTTT
CASQRGAGTDTQYF
>TRBJ2-6|NA|NA|TRBV6-6
TGTGCCAGCAGTTACTTGGGGGCGGGGGCCAACGTCCTGACTTTC
CASSYLGAGANVLTF
>TRBJ2-1|NA|NA|TRBV5-1
TGCGCCAGCAGCTTGGACGGCAGCTACAATGAGCAGTTCTTC
CASSLDGSYNEQFF
>TRBJ2-7|NA|NA|TRBV4-1
TGCGCCAGCAGCCAAGATGAGTGGGGCTCCTACGAGCAGTACTTC
CASSQDEWGSYEQYF
>TRBJ1-4|NA|TRBD1|TRBV28
TGTGCCAGCAGAGACAGGGGGCTTGAAAAACTGTTTTTT
CASRDRGLEKLFF
>TRBJ2-6|NA|NA|TRBV5-1
TGCGCCAGCAGCTTGGGGACATTATCTGGGGCCAACGTCCTGACTTTC
CASSLGTLSGANVLTF
>TRBJ1-5|NA|TRBD1|TRBV19
TGTGCCACCAGGACAGGGACGGCTCAGCCCCAGCATTTT
CATRTGTAQPQHF
>TRBJ2-1|NA|TRBD2|TRBV9
TGTGCCAGCAGCGTGGACCTAGCGGGGGGCTCCTACAATGAGCAGTTCTTC
CASSVDLAGGSYNEQFF
>TRBJ1-2|NA|NA|TRBV7-8
TGTGCCAGCAGCTTATTAGAAGGCGTTGACTATGGCTACACCTTC
CASSLLEGVDYGYTF
>TRBJ1-3|NA|TRBD1|TRBV7-6
TGTGCCAGCAGGGACAGGGGTGGAAACACCATATATTTT
CASRDRGGNTIYF
>TRBJ1-1|once|NA|TRBV4-1
TGCGCCAGCAGCTCGCAGGGAGCGAACACTGAAGCTTTCTTT
CASSSQGANTEAFF
>TRBJ2-3|once|NA|TRBV5-4
TGTGCCAGCAGCTTGGATGGGAGCGATACGCAGTATTTT
CASSLDGSDTQYF
>TRBJ2-1|NA|TRBD2|TRBV5-1
TGCGCCAGCAGTCCACTCCTAGCGGGGAGTGGTTCTAGCGATCAGTTCTTC
CASSPLLAGSGSSDQFF
>TRBJ1-2|NA|NA|TRBV7-8
TGTGCCAGCAGCTTTAACCTGGCATTCAACTATGGCTACACCTTC
CASSFNLAFNYGYTF
>TRBJ2-3|NA|NA|TRBV4-2
TGTGCCAGCAGCAAGGAGTGGGGAGCCGCATGGTATTTT
CASSKEWGAAWYF
>TRBJ2-6|NA|NA|TRBV9
TGTGCCAGCAGCGTAGAGGGGTATGGGGCCAACGTCCTGACTTTC
CASSVEGYGANVLTF
>TRBJ1-2|NA|NA|TRBV5-1
TGCGCCAGCAGCCCGGGGGGGGCGAGCTATGGCTACACCTTC
CASSPGGASYGYTF
>TRBJ1-2|NA|NA|TRBV5-4
TGTGCCAGCAGCCCCGTTGTGGACGGACCTCTGGGGGGCTACACCTTC
CASSPVVDGPLGGYTF
>TRBJ1-1|few|TRBD1|TRBV19
TGTGCCAGTAGGGGAAGGGACAGGGAGAACACTGAAGCTTTCTTT
CASRGRDRENTEAFF
>TRBJ2-7|NA|TRBD2|TRBV7-2
TGTGCCAGCAGCTTGTTAGCGGGGGAATACGAGCAGTACTTC
CASSLLAGEYEQYF
>TRBJ1-1|few|NA|TRBV11-2
TGTGCCAGCACCCAAGGCCCGAACACTGAAGCTTTCTTT
CASTQGPNTEAFF
>TRBJ1-1|NA|NA|TRBV7-9
TGTGCCAGCAGCTTTCAGACAGAGAACACTGAAGCTTTCTTT
CASSFQTENTEAFF
>TRBJ2-7|NA|NA|TRBV7-8
TGTGCCAGCAGCTTAATAGGACAGACCTACGAGCAGTACTTC
CASSLIGQTYEQYF
>TRBJ2-3|NA|TRBD1|TRBV6-4
TGTGCCAGCAGTGTCGGGACAGGGGATACAGATACGCAGTATTTT
CASSVGTGDTDTQYF
>TRBJ2-1|NA|TRBD1|TRBV5-1
TGCGCCAGCAGCTTCCGACCGGGACAGGGGGAAGATGAGCAGTTCTTC
CASSFRPGQGEDEQFF
>TRBJ1-5|NA|TRBD1|TRBV9
TGTGCCAGCAGCGTCGGTCTAACACAGGGGGAGGGTCAGCCCCAGCATTTT
CASSVGLTQGEGQPQHF
>TRBJ1-5|once|NA|TRBV2
TGTGCCAGCGGTGCGGTTGGAAGCAATCAGCCCCAGCATTTT
CASGAVGSNQPQHF
>TRBJ1-4|NA|NA|TRBV6-1
TGTGCCAGCAGTGAAGTTAGAGCTAATGAAAAACTGTTTTTT
CASSEVRANEKLFF
>TRBJ2-3|NA|TRBD2|TRBV7-2
TGTGCCAGCAGCCCCCGACTAGCGGGGGTCCTCACAGATACGCAGTATTTT
CASSPRLAGVLTDTQYF
>TRBJ2-3|NA|NA|TRBV18
TGTGCCAGCTCACACACAGCGTACGGCACAGATACGCAGTATTTT
CASSHTAYGTDTQYF
>TRBJ1-6|few|TRBD1|TRBV6-4
TGTGCCAGCAGTCCGGGAGGACAGGGTGTTTCACCCCTCCACTTT
CASSPGGQGVSPLHF
>TRBJ2-1|NA|NA|TRBV27
TGTGCCAGCAGTGGAACCCCGCCGGGACGGCCGTCCAATGAGCAGTTCTTC
CASSGTPPGRPSNEQFF
>TRBJ1-2|NA|NA|TRBV6-7
TGTGCCAGCGTAGACTATGGCTACACCTTC
CASVDYGYTF
>TRBJ2-4|NA|TRBD2|TRBV7-8
TGTGCCAGCAGCTCCGGGGGGGGCCTTGCCAAAAACATTCAGTACTTC
CASSSGGGLAKNIQYF
>TRBJ1-5|NA|TRBD1|TRBV6-1
TGTGCCAGCAGTGCCCGGGACAGGACCAATCAGCCCCAGCATTTT
CASSARDRTNQPQHF
>TRBJ1-1|NA|TRBD1|TRBV10-2
TGCGCCAGCAGTGAAAGGGACAGGGGCGTGAACACTGAAGCTTTCTTT
CASSERDRGVNTEAFF
>TRBJ2-7|NA|TRBD2|TRBV27
TGTGCCAGCAGTTTATTTTTCCAGCGGGGGGCCCCCTACGAGCAGTACTTC
CASSLFFQRGAPYEQYF
>TRBJ2-2|NA|NA|TRBV30
TGTGCCTGCCCGGACAGGGAGGGCGGGGAGCTGTTTTTT
CACPDREGGELFF
>TRBJ1-6|NA|NA|TRBV5-1
TGCGCCAGCAGCTTGGTTGGGGAAAATTCACCCCTCCACTTT
CASSLVGENSPLHF
>TRBJ2-2|NA|TRBD2|TRBV4-3
TGCGCCAGCAGCCAAGATCTGGACGGGGGGAGAACCGGGGAGCTGTTTTTT
CASSQDLDGGRTGELFF
>TRBJ1-1|once|NA|TRBV5-6
TGTGCCAGCAGCTTCGAGTCTGGGTCTGAAGCTTTCTTT
CASSFESGSEAFF
>TRBJ2-2|NA|TRBD2|TRBV10-2
TGCGCCAGCAGACCCGGGACTAGCGGGGGTGTCGGGGAGCTGTTTTTT
CASRPGTSGGVGELFF
>TRBJ1-2|few|NA|TRBV28
TGTGCCAGCAGTTGGGGGGGCTATGGCTACACCTTC
CASSWGGYGYTF
>TRBJ1-5|NA|NA|TRBV5-1
TGCGCCAGCAGCTTGTATAGCAATCAGCCCCAGCATTTT
CASSLYSNQPQHF
>TRBJ2-7|NA|TRBD1|TRBV10-2
TGCGCCAGCAGTTCAACGGGACAGACCTACGAGCAGTACTTC
CASSSTGQTYEQYF
>TRBJ1-4|NA|NA|TRBV5-1
TGCGCCAGCAGCTGGGATGGGAGCGGGCTGTTTTTT
CASSWDGSGLFF
>TRBJ2-7|NA|NA|TRBV14
TGTGCCAGCAGCCAAGAGGGGACCGGGAACGAGCAGTACTTC
CASSQEGTGNEQYF
>TRBJ1-1|NA|NA|TRBV7-2
TGTGCCAGCAGCTTAGTAGGCGGGATGAACACTGAAGCTTTCTTT
CASSLVGGMNTEAFF